The 21 T cell receptor beta chains below were found in one sample sequenced in a study of blood T cell dynamics during melanoma immunotherapy. The time point: pre-treatment baseline. TCRdb keeps only in-frame clones here, not all; method: immunoSEQ multiplex PCR. Of some 16,000 clones in the sample, roughly 84% were seen once. The source material was blood, sampled from a patient treated with checkpoint blockade. Receptor source: a human donor with melanoma.

This chain connects TRBV2 to TRBJ2-7; possible D gene TRBD1, 6 bases. V was pared by 5 bases and J by 5 bases, with 13 bases between. Germline V lookup: CDR1 SNHLY, CDR2 FYNNEI. The CDR3 runs 13 residues. The CDR3 DNA follows: TGTGCCAGCAGTAAATGGCAGGGGCACGAGCAGTACTTC. Its translation: CASSKWQGHEQYF.

V and J are TRBV5-1 and TRBJ1-5; D not resolved. There are 15 residues in the CDR3. Germline CDR1 and CDR2: SGHRS and YFSETQ. V lost 0 bases, J lost 0 bases, and 7 bases lay in between. The CDR3 sequence: CASSLGGGSNQPQHF. The DNA of the CDR3 is TGCGCCAGCAGCTTGGGGGGAGGTAGCAATCAGCCCCAGCATTTT. Full variable domain (remainder filled in from reference TRBV5-1 and TRBJ1-5): KAGVTQTPRYLIKTRGQQVTLSCSPISGHRSVSWYQQTPGQGLQFLFEYFSETQRNKGNFPGRFSGRQFSNSRSEMNVSTLELGDSALYLCASSLGGGSNQPQHFGDGTRLSIL.

The chain links TRBV5-1 to TRBJ1-3, with 7 bases lining up with TRBD1. J gave up 3 bases and V 4 bases, and 4 bases lay outside the gene matches. This CDR3 region has 14 residues. CDR1 and CDR2 from the germline V gene are SGHRS and YFSETQ. CDR3 region: CASSLTGSGNTIYF. DNA for the CDR3: TGCGCCAGCAGCCTGACAGGGAGTGGAAACACCATATATTTT.

This clone was recorded a few times. At one boundary the junction diverges from the germline segment, which might be a read error. The V call is TRBV7-9, the J call TRBJ1-5, with D maybe TRBD1 (6 bases). The germline V gene encodes CDR1 SEHNR and CDR2 FQNEAQ (reference sequence). This CDR3 has 12 amino acids. CDR3 in amino acids: CASSLAEGDALF. CDR3 DNA sequence: TGTGCCAGCAGCTTAGCTGAGGGGGACGCCCTTTTT. The full variable domain, with the rest looked up from reference TRBV7-9 and TRBJ1-5, is DTGVSQNPRHKITKRGQNVTFRCDPISEHNRLYWYRQTLGQGPEFLTYFQNEAQLEKSRLLSDRFSAERPKGSFSTLEIQRTEQGDSAMYLCASSLAEGDALFGDGTRLSIL.

The chain couples TRBV9 to TRBJ1-3, with 7 bases matching TRBD1. J lost 0 bases, V lost 3 bases, and 6 bases had no gene match. Looked up from germline, CDR1 is SGDLS and CDR2 is YYNGEE. The CDR3 is 16 amino acids. CDR3 DNA sequence: TGTGCCAGCAGCGAACAGGGGATTCACTCTGGAAACACCATATATTTT. It is translated as CASSEQGIHSGNTIYF.

This clone occurred a few times. The CDR3, as DNA: TGCAGTGCTAGGCAGGGGATGGAAGCTTTCTTT. Amino acid sequence: CSARQGMEAFF. The V gene is TRBV20-1, the J gene TRBJ1-1, with a tentative D call TRBD1 (6 bases). V was pared by 3 bases and J by 8 bases, with 10 bases between. The length of the CDR3 is 11 residues. Germline loops: CDR1 DFQATT, CDR2 SNEGSKA (reference sequence).

The V call is TRBV27, the J call TRBJ1-4, with 8 bases fitting TRBD1. Per germline, CDR1 MNHEY and CDR2 SMNVEV (reference sequence). V gave up 4 bases and J gave up 8 bases; unmatched junction bases: 3. The CDR3 is made up of 13 amino acids. The CDR3 reads CASSWTGTEKLFF. The CDR3 DNA reads TGTGCCAGCAGTTGGACAGGGACGGAAAAACTGTTTTTT.

The rearrangement joins TRBV6-1 to TRBJ2-1; 7 nucleotides line up with TRBD2. Germline V CDR1 and CDR2: MNHNS, SASEGT. Trimming took 0 bases from V and 4 from J; bases not matched to a gene: 3. CDR3 size: 15 residues. This chain's CDR3 is CASSEAGGRYNEQFF. The CDR3 nucleotides are TGTGCCAGCAGTGAAGCGGGGGGGAGGTACAATGAGCAGTTCTTC.

The chain is built from TRBV5-6 and TRBJ1-6; D uncertain. The V and J ends lost 1 base and 3 bases respectively, with 14 bases between them. The V gene's germline CDR1 is SGHDT and CDR2 YYEEEE. The CDR3 consists of 17 residues. The DNA for the CDR3 is TGTGCCAGCAGCTTGCGCGCAATCCTCTACTATAATTCACCCCTCCACTTT. Translated: CASSLRAILYYNSPLHF.

The chain carries TRBV7-9 and TRBJ2-3; TRBD1 matches at 11 bases. Looked up from germline, CDR1 is SEHNR and CDR2 is FQNEAQ (reference sequence). The CDR3 is 17 amino acids. Trimming at V came to 5 bases and at J to 2 bases, leaving 9 bases not matched to a gene. The CDR3 bases are TGTGCCAGCAGCGGCCGGGACAGGGGGACCATCACAGATACGCAGTATTTT. This codes for CASSGRDRGTITDTQYF.

J is TRBJ2-2 and V is TRBV10-2; 8 bases align to TRBD1. J was trimmed by 0 bases and V by 9 bases; bases with no gene match: 6. This CDR3 is built from 15 residues. Germline V lookup: CDR1 WSHSY, CDR2 SAAADI. Here the CDR3 reads CARKDRGSNTGELFF. The CDR3 DNA sequence: TGCGCCAGAAAAGACAGGGGTTCGAACACCGGGGAGCTGTTTTTT.

The chain has TRBV5-7 and TRBJ1-1; D may be TRBD1 (5 bases). TRBV5-7 is designated an ORF whose function remains uncertain. Trimming took off 6 bases at V and 4 bases at J, with 13 bases between the two ends. This CDR3 region has 13 residues. The DNA for the CDR3 is TGTGCCAGCAACACCGGGGGGAGCACTGAAGCTTTCTTT. The encoded protein is CASNTGGSTEAFF.

The gene calls are TRBV7-3 and TRBJ2-7, with D possibly being TRBD2 (7 bases). V lost 4 bases to trimming and J lost 5 bases, with 18 bases between them. The CDR3 extends over 15 amino acids. The V gene's germline CDR1 is SGHTA and CDR2 FQGTGA. DNA of the CDR3: TGTGCCAGCAGCTCCGTCGGTGGGGGGGCCAACGAGCAGTACTTC. It translates to CASSSVGGGANEQYF.

The table lists this clone with a count of one. The chain uses TRBV7-9 and TRBJ2-7; perhaps TRBD1 as D (7 bases). V was clipped by 4 bases and J by 3 bases, with 22 bases between them. The germline gives CDR1 SEHNR, CDR2 FQNEAQ (reference sequence). The CDR3 consists of 17 residues. The DNA for the CDR3 is TGTGCCAGCAGCTCCCGCGGGACAGCCTCCCCCATCTACGAGCAGTACTTC. It translates to CASSSRGTASPIYEQYF.

A few counts support this clone. The chain has TRBV2 and TRBJ1-5, with 7 positions matching TRBD1. The CDR3 is 13 residues long. In germline, CDR1 is SNHLY, CDR2 FYNNEI. The junction had 4 bases not matched to a gene; V was cut back by 6 bases and J by 5 bases. CDR3 DNA: TGTGCCAGCAGATCGACAGGGTATCAGCCCCAGCATTTT. It translates to CASRSTGYQPQHF.

This chain's CDR3 is CASSQRTGVSTDTQYF. The CDR3 region has the DNA TGTGCCAGCAGCCAGAGGACAGGGGTTAGCACAGATACGCAGTATTTT. The V gene is TRBV7-9, the J gene TRBJ2-3, with 9 positions matching TRBD1. The CDR3 loop spans 16 amino acids. V trimming: 5 bases; J trimming: 0 bases; junction bases outside the gene matches: 6. Germline V gene sequence: CDR1 SEHNR, CDR2 FQNEAQ (reference sequence).

For this clone: The germline gene is not matched at one end of the junction; a read error may be the cause. The genes are TRBV28 and TRBJ2-5, with D possibly matching TRBD2 (7 bases). This CDR3 has 14 amino acids. CDR1 is MDHEN and CDR2 is SYDVKM in the germline V gene. CDR3 DNA sequence: TGTGCCACCAGTTTTTCGGGGGGCGGGGAGACCCAGTACTTC. Encoded protein: CATSFSGGGETQYF.

The J gene is TRBJ1-1, the V gene TRBV27; 8 nucleotides match TRBD1. This CDR3 is built from 15 residues. CDR1 and CDR2 from the germline V gene are MNHEY and SMNVEV (reference sequence). Losses at the gene ends were 8 bases for V and 5 bases for J; bases not matched to a gene: 13. CDR3 sequence reads: CASLFTAGGWTEAFF. CDR3 DNA: TGTGCCAGCTTGTTCACAGCAGGGGGCTGGACTGAAGCTTTCTTT.

J is TRBJ1-6 and V is TRBV7-8; TRBD1 agrees at 9 bases. Trimming removed 2 bases from V and 7 bases from J; junction bases left unmatched: 3. This CDR3 region has 15 residues. The germline gives CDR1 SGHVS, CDR2 FQNEAQ. The CDR3 loop reads CASSLTGGRNSPLHF. CDR3 nucleotides: TGTGCCAGCAGCTTAACAGGGGGCAGGAATTCACCCCTCCACTTT.

The chain uses TRBV5-4 and TRBJ1-1, with 10 bases lining up with TRBD1. Germline values: CDR1 SGHNT, CDR2 YYREEE (reference sequence). This CDR3 spans 16 amino acids. The trim removed 3 bases at V and 6 bases at J, leaving 11 bases unmatched. This chain's CDR3 is CASSYGTGARGAEAFF. The CDR3 DNA sequence: TGTGCCAGCAGCTACGGGACAGGGGCCCGCGGGGCTGAAGCTTTCTTT.

This chain connects TRBV10-3 to TRBJ2-2; 13 nucleotides match TRBD2. This CDR3 contains 18 residues. Germline trimming cut 0 bases from V and 4 bases from J; bases unmatched to any gene: 5. Germline V gives CDR1 ENHRY, CDR2 SYGVKD. CDR3 sequence: CAISESTGLAGATGELFF. The CDR3 DNA is TGTGCCATCAGTGAGTCGACAGGACTAGCGGGGGCCACCGGGGAGCTGTTTTTT.